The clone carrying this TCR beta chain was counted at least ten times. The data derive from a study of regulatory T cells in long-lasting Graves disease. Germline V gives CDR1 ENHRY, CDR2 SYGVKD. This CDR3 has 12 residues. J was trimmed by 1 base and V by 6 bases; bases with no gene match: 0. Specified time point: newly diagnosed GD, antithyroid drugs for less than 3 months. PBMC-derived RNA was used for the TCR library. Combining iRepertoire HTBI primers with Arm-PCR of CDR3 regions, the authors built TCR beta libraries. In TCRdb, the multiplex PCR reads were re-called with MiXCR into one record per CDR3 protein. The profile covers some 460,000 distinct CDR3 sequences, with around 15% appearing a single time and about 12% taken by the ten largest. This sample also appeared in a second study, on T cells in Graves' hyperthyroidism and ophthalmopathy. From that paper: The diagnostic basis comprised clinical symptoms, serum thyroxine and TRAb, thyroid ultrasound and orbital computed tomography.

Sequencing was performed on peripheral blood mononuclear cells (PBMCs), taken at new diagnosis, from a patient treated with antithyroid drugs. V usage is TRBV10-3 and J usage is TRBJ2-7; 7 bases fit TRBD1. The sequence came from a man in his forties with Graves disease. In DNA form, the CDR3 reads TGTGCCATCAGGGACAGGTCCTACGAGCAGTACTTC. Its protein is CAIRDRSYEQYF.